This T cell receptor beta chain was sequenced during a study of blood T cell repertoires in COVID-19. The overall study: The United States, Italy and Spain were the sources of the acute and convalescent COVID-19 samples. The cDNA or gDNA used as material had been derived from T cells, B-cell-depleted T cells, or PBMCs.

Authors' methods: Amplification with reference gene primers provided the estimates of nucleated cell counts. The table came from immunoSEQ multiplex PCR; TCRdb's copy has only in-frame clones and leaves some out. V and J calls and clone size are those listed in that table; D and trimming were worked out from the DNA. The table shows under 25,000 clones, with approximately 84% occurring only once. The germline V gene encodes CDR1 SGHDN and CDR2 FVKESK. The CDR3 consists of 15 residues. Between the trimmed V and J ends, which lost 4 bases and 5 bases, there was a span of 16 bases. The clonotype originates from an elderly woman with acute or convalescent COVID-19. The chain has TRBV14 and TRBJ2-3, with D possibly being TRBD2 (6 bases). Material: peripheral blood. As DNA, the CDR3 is TGTGCCAGCAGCCCGGGACTGATCGTGGTAGATACGCAGTATTTT. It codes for CASSPGLIVVDTQYF. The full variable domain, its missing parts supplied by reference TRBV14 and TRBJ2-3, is EAGVTQFPSHSVIEKGQTVTLRCDPISGHDNLYWYRRVMGKEIKFLLHFVKESKQDESGMPNNRFLAERTGGTYSTLKVQPAELEDSGVYFCASSPGLIVVDTQYFGPGTRLTVL.